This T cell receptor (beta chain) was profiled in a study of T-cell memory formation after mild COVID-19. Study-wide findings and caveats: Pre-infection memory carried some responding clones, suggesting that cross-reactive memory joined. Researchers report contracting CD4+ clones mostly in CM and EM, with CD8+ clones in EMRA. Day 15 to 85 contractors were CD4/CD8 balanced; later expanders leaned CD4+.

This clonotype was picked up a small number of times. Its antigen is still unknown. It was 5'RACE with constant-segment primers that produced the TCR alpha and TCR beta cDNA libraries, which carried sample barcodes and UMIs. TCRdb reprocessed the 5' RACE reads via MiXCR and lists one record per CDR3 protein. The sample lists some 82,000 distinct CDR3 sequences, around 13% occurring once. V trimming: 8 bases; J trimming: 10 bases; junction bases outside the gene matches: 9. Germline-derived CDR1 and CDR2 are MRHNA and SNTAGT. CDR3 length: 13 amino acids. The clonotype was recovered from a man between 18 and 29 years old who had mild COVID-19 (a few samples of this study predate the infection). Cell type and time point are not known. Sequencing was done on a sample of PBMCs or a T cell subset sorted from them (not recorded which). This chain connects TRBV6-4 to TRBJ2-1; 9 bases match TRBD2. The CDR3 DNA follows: TGTGCCAGCTCAGAAACAACTAGCGGGGAGCAGTTCTTC. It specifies CASSETTSGEQFF.